What follows are 7 T cell receptor beta chains derived from one specimen sequenced in a study of blood T cell repertoires in COVID-19. Sequencing used immunoSEQ multiplex PCR; TCRdb keeps in-frame clones, though not all of them. The table records about 200,000 clones, 88% of them present only once. The source material was peripheral blood. The receptors come from a man between 40 and 49 years old with active or convalescent COVID-19.

V and J are TRBV21-1 and TRBJ2-2; the listed D gene, TRBD1, was not tested against the DNA. TRBV21-1 is a pseudogene segment. This CDR3 contains 14 residues. The CDR3 loop reads CASSKDRGHRELFF. The CDR3 DNA reads TGTGCCAGCAGCAAGGACAGGGGGCATAGGGAGCTGTTTTTT.

The CDR3 sequence is CASSPGTGRQPQHF. CDR3 DNA sequence: TGTGCCAGCTCACCGGGGACAGGGCGCCAGCCCCAGCATTTT. The chain carries TRBV18 and TRBJ1-5, with TRBD1 matching over 9 bases. Germline loops: CDR1 KGHSH, CDR2 LQKENI. V dropped 3 bases and J dropped 7; count of bases not matched to a gene: 4. CDR3 length: 14 amino acids.

The rearrangement joins TRBV7-2 to TRBJ1-1, with D perhaps TRBD1 (5 bases). V lost 2 bases to trimming and J lost 5 bases, with 15 bases between them. The CDR3 is made up of 15 amino acids. Germline V CDR1 and CDR2: SGHTA, FQGNSA. The CDR3, as DNA: TGTGCCAGCAGCTTACGTCCAGGGCTCGGGACTGAAGCTTTCTTT. The encoded protein is CASSLRPGLGTEAFF.

This sequence joins TRBV10-3 and TRBJ1-2; 9 nucleotides line up with TRBD1. CDR1 is ENHRY, CDR2 SYGVKD, per germline. CDR3 length: 13 amino acids. Trimming removed 5 bases from V and 6 bases from J; junction bases left unmatched: 4. CDR3 DNA: TGTGCCATCAGTAGACAGGGGGAGGATGGCTACACCTTC. It yields the protein CAISRQGEDGYTF.

This chain links TRBV30 with TRBJ1-4, with D maybe TRBD1 (6 bases). The CDR3 has 14 amino acids. The germline CDR1 and CDR2 sequences are GTSNPN and SVGIG (reference sequence). Trimming left V 4 bases short and J 4 bases short, with 13 bases between. CDR3 DNA: TGTGCCTGGAATCCGACAGGACTTAATGAAAAACTGTTTTTT. This sequence encodes CAWNPTGLNEKLFF. The full variable domain, its missing parts supplied by reference TRBV30 and TRBJ1-4, is SQTIHQWPATLVQPVGSPLSLECTVEGTSNPNLYWYRQAAGRGLQLLFYSVGIGQISSEVPQNLSASRPQDRQFILSSKKLLLSDSGFYLCAWNPTGLNEKLFFGSGTQLSVL.

The V and J genes are TRBV4-3 and TRBJ2-2; TRBD2 aligns across 11 bases. The junction had 5 bases not matched to a gene; V was cut back by 2 bases and J by 6 bases. The CDR3 is 16 residues long. The V gene's germline CDR1 is LGHNA and CDR2 YSLEER. The CDR3 bases are TGCGCCAGCAGCCAATCACTAGCGGGGGTTGCCGGGGAGCTGTTTTTT. Protein product: CASSQSLAGVAGELFF.

V and J are TRBV4-2 and TRBJ1-1; D may be TRBD1 (6 bases). The CDR3 is made up of 16 amino acids. In germline, CDR1 is LGHNA, CDR2 YNFKEQ. The V end lost 4 bases, the J end lost 0 bases, and 15 bases lay between the germline ends. The CDR3 region has the DNA TGTGCCAGCAGCCTTCTCCCAGGGGACGTGAACACTGAAGCTTTCTTT. Residues: CASSLLPGDVNTEAFF.